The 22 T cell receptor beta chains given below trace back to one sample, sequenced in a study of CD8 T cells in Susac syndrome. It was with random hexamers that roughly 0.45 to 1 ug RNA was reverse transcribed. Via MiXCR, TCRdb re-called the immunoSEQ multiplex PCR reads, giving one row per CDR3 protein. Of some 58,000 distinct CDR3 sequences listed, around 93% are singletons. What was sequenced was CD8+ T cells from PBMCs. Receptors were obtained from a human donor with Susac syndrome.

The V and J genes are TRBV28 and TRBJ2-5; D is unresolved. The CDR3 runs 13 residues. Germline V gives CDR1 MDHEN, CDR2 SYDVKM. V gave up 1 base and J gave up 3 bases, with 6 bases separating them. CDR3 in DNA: TGTGCCAGCAGTTTATTAATCGAAGAGACCCAGTACTTC. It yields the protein CASSLLIEETQYF.

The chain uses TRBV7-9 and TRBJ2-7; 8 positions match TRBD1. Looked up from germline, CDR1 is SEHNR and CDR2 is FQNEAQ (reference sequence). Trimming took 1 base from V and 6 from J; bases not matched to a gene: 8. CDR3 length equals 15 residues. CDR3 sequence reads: CASSLVDRGLVEQYF. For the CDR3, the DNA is TGTGCCAGCAGCTTAGTAGACAGGGGTCTCGTCGAGCAGTACTTC.

This CDR3 is CASSLEGGRETQYF. In nucleotides, the CDR3 is TGTGCCAGCAGCCTCGAAGGGGGCCGCGAGACCCAGTACTTC. The chain uses TRBV4-2 and TRBJ2-5; 7 bases match TRBD1. V lost 4 bases to trimming and J lost 5 bases; unmatched junction nucleotides: 7. The CDR3 covers 14 residues. Germline V gene data show CDR1 as LGHNA and CDR2 as YNFKEQ.

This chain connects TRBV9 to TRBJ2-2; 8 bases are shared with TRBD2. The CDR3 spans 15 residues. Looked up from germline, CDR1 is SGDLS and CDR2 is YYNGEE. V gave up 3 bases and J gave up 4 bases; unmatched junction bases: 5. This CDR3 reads CASSATLAGTGELFF. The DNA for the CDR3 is TGTGCCAGCAGCGCAACCCTAGCGGGCACCGGGGAGCTGTTTTTT.

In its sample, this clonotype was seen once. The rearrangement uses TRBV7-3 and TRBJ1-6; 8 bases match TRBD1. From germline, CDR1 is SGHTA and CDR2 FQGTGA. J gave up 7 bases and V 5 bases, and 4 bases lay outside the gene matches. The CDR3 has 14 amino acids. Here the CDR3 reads CASSRTGWNSPLHF. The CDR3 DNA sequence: TGTGCCAGCAGCCGGACAGGGTGGAATTCACCCCTCCACTTT.

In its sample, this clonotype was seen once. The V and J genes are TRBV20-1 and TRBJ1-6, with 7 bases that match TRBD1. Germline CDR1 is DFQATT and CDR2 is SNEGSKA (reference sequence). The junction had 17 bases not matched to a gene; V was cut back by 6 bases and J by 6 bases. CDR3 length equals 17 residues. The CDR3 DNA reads TGCAGTGCCGAAGGGAGGTGGGGACAGCTCCTTAATTCACCCCTCCACTTT. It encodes CSAEGRWGQLLNSPLHF.

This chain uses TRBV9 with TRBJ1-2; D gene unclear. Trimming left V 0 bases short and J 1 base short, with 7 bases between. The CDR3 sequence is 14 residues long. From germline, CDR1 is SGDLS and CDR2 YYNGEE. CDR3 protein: CASSVDGRNYGYTF. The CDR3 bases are TGTGCCAGCAGCGTAGACGGCCGTAACTATGGCTACACCTTC. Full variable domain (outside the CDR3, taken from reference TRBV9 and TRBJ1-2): DSGVTQTPKHLITATGQRVTLRCSPRSGDLSVYWYQQSLDQGLQFLIQYYNGEERAKGNILERFSAQQFPDLHSELNLSSLELGDSALYFCASSVDGRNYGYTFGSGTRLTVV.

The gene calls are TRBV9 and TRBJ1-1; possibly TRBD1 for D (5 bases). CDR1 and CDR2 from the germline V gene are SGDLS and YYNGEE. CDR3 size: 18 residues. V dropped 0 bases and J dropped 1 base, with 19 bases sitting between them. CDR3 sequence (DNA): TGTGCCAGCAGCGTAGAGGCAGTCGGGGGAGGGGAGAACACTGAAGCTTTCTTT. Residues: CASSVEAVGGGENTEAFF.

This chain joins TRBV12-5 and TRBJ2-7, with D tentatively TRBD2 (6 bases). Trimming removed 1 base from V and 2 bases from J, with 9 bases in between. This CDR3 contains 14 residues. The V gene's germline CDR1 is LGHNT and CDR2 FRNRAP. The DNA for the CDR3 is TGTGCTAGTGGTTTGGGCGGGGATACCTACGAGCAGTACTTC. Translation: CASGLGGDTYEQYF.

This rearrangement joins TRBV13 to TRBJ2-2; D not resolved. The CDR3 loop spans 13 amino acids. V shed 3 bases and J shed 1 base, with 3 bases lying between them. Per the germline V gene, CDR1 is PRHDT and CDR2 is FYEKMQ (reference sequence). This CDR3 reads CASSLGNTGELFF. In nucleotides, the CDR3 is TGTGCCAGCAGCTTGGGGAACACCGGGGAGCTGTTTTTT.

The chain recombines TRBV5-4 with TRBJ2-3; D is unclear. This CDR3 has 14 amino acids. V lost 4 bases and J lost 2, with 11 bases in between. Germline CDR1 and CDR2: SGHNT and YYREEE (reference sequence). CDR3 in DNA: TGTGCCAGCAGCGTGGGGTCCATCACAGATACGCAGTATTTT. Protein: CASSVGSITDTQYF.

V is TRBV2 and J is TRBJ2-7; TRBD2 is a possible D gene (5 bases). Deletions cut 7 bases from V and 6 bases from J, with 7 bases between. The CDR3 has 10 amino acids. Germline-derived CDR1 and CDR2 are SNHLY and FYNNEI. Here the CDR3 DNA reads TGTGCCAGCACCGGGATCGAGCAGTACTTC. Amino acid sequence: CASTGIEQYF.

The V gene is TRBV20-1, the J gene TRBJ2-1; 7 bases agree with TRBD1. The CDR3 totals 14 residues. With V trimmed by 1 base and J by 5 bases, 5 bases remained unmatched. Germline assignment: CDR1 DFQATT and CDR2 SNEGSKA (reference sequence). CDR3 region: CSARADRENNEQFF. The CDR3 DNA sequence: TGCAGTGCTAGAGCAGACAGGGAGAACAATGAGCAGTTCTTC.

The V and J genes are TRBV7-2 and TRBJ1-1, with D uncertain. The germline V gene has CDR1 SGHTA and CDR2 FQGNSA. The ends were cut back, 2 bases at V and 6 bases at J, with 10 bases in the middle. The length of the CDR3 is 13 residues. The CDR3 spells CASSLNSAAEAFF. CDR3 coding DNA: TGTGCCAGCAGCTTAAATTCGGCAGCTGAAGCTTTCTTT.

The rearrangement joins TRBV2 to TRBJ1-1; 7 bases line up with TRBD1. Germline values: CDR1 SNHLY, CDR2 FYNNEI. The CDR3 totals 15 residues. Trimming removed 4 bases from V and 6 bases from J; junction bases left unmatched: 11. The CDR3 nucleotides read TGTGCCAGCAGTGCGCCAAACCGACAGGGCTCTGAAGCTTTCTTT. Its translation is CASSAPNRQGSEAFF.

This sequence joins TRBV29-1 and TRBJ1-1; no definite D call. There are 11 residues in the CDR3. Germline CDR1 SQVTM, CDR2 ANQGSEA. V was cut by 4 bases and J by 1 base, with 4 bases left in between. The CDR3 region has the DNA TGCAGCGTTGGTTCGAACACTGAAGCTTTCTTT. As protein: CSVGSNTEAFF.

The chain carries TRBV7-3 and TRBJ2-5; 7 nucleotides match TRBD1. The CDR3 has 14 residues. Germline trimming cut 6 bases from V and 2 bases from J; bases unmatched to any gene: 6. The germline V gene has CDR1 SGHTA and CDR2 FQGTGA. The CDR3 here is CASRATGIQETQYF. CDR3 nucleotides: TGTGCCAGCAGAGCGACAGGGATACAAGAGACCCAGTACTTC.

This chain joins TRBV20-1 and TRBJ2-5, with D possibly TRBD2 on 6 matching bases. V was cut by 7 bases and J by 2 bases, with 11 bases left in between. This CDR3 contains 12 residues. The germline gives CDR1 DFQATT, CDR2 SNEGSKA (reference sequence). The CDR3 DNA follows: TGCAGTGTAGGTCGGGGGCAAGAGACCCAGTACTTC. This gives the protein CSVGRGQETQYF.

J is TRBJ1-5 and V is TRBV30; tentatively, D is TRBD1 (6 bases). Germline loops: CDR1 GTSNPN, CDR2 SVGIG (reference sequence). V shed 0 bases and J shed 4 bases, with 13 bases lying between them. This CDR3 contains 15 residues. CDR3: CAWSVPDRRNQPQHF. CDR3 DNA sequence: TGTGCCTGGAGTGTACCCGACAGGAGAAATCAGCCCCAGCATTTT.

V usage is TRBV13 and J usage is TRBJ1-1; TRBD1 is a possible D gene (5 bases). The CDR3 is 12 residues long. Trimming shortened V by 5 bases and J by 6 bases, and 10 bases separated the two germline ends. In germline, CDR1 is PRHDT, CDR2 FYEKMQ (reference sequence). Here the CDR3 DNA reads TGTGCCAGCAGCCCGCAGACAGCTGAAGCTTTCTTT. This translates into CASSPQTAEAFF.

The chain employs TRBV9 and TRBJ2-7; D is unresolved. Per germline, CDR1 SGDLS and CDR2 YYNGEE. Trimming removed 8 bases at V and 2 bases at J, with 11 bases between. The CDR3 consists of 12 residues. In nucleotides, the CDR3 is TGTGCCAGTTCGGGCAGAACCTACGAGCAGTACTTC. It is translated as CASSGRTYEQYF. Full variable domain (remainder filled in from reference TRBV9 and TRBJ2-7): DSGVTQTPKHLITATGQRVTLRCSPRSGDLSVYWYQQSLDQGLQFLIQYYNGEERAKGNILERFSAQQFPDLHSELNLSSLELGDSALYFCASSGRTYEQYFGPGTRLTVT.

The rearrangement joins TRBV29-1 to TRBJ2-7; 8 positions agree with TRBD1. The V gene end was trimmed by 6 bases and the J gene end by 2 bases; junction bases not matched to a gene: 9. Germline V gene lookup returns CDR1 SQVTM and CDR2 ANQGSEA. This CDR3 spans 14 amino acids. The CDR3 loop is CSVGGQGRTYEQYF. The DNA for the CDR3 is TGCAGCGTCGGTGGACAGGGAAGAACCTACGAGCAGTACTTC.